This T cell receptor beta chain was captured by sequencing in a study of T-cell reconstitution after alpha-beta-depleted transplantation in children. The CDR3 is 14 amino acids. Trimming cost V 0 bases and J 3 bases, with 10 bases left between them. Germline V CDR1 and CDR2: SGHDT, YYEEEE. Only a few counts were recorded for this clonotype. As yet, its antigen is unknown. Unique molecular identifiers were used in preparing the TCRbeta library. TCRdb independently ran MiXCR on the PCR reads; one entry per CDR3 protein. The sample lists 500,000 or so distinct CDR3 sequences; 10% to 12% were seen once. Broader study findings: Reports say that about two months after transplant, the alpha-beta T cells came out of several hundred graft clones that had expanded. It was newly produced T cells that mostly accounted for T-cell counts and diversity one year after transplant. From surviving recipient T cells and thymic progenitors came the high day-60 TCRbeta diversity observed in some patients.

The rearrangement links TRBV5-6 to TRBJ2-7; D remains unclear. This TCR was recovered from a female patient aged 2-10 years who had a stem cell transplant for aplastic anemia, so the T cells may come from the graft donor. Source: PBMCs, mostly from graft donor cells, taken 180 days after TCRalphabeta/CD19-depleted stem cell transplant. This CDR3 is CASSLGAGFYEQYF. The CDR3 DNA sequence: TGTGCCAGCAGCTTGGGGGCAGGATTCTACGAGCAGTACTTC.